This T cell receptor (beta chain) is from a study of T cells in localized non-small cell lung cancer. V was cut by 2 bases and J by 4 bases, with 11 bases left in between. This CDR3 comprises 13 residues. Per germline, CDR1 GTSNPN and CDR2 SVGIG (reference sequence). On this clone: Its target is not known.

Sequenced by immunoSEQ multiplex PCR; TCRdb stores in-frame clones only, minus some. The profile shows 2,000 to 3,000 clones, 20% to 25% of them singletons. Overall study results and limits: Of the tissues analyzed, uninvolved adjacent lung showed maximal T cell clonality, greater than tumor. There was an association of higher blood T cell density with longer overall survival.

Source: lung tumor tissue, taken before any cancer treatment. V gene TRBV30 combines with J gene TRBJ1-2; D is uncertain. The TCR originated in a female donor at least 60 years old with stage I lung adenocarcinoma. The CDR3, as DNA: TGTGCCTGGAGTCCCGGGCAGGCCTATGGCTACACCTTC. Translating gives CAWSPGQAYGYTF.